This is a list of T cell receptor beta chains from one sample in a study of blood T cell repertoires in COVID-19. Clones were read by immunoSEQ multiplex PCR, and TCRdb kept only the in-frame ones, dropping some. Of approximately 450,000 clones listed, 70% to 90% are singletons. The sequenced sample consisted of PBMCs or T cells enriched from blood (not recorded which). These receptor sequences come from a woman aged 18-29 years with acute COVID-19. Both conserved end residues are part of each CDR3. The order of the fields is clone size, D gene, J gene, V gene, CDR3 DNA, CDR3 protein. D genes are given only for firm matches. A clone size is listed for some rows: how often the clone was seen (once, few, many), or a class if it is expanded.

.	.	TRBJ2-3	TRBV19	TGTGCCACCTCGGGGAAGGAGTCAGATACGCAGTATTTT	CATSGKESDTQYF
.	TRBD1	TRBJ1-2	TRBV3-1/TRBV3-2	TGTGCCAGCAGCAAAGGGACAGGGTTTGGCTACACCTTC	CASSKGTGFGYTF
.	TRBD2	TRBJ2-1	TRBV7-9	TGTGCCAGCAGCTCGACTAGCGGGAGGGTTAGTTTCCCATACAATGAGCAGTTCTTC	CASSSTSGRVSFPYNEQFF
.	TRBD2	TRBJ2-3	TRBV19	TGTGCCAGTAGAACTAGCGGGAGCAACCCGGGGACGCAGTATTTT	CASRTSGSNPGTQYF
.	.	TRBJ1-1	TRBV6-5	TGTGCCAGCAGTTACGGGGGGAACGCTGAAGCTTTCTTT	CASSYGGNAEAFF
.	TRBD1	TRBJ2-2	TRBV5-1	TGCGCCAGCAGCTTGAACGGGGACAGGGGAGGTTTCGGGGAGCTGTTTTTT	CASSLNGDRGGFGELFF
.	TRBD2	TRBJ2-7	TRBV3-1/TRBV3-2	TGTGCCAGCAGTCCTCTAGCGGGAGGGCCCAGCGAGCAGTACTTC	CASSPLAGGPSEQYF
.	.	TRBJ1-2	TRBV7-9	TGTGCCAGCAGCACATGGACACTGGATGGCTACACCTTC	CASSTWTLDGYTF
.	TRBD1	TRBJ1-2	TRBV5-1	TGCGCCAGCAGCTCGGGACAGAGAGGGGCCGACTATGGCTACACCTTC	CASSSGQRGADYGYTF
few	TRBD2	TRBJ2-1	TRBV30	TGTGCCTGGAACCCTACACGACTAGCGGGAGTCTATGAGCAGTTCTTC	CAWNPTRLAGVYEQFF
few	.	TRBJ1-5	TRBV5-1	TGCGCCAGCAGCGTGGTCCCGGGGAGCAATCAGCCCCAGCATTTT	CASSVVPGSNQPQHF
.	.	TRBJ1-5	TRBV4-1	TGCGCCAGCAGCCAAGAAACATTCAATCAGCCCCAGCATTTT	CASSQETFNQPQHF
.	TRBD1	TRBJ1-1	TRBV9	TGTGCCAGCAGCCCAGGGCCGGGACAGGGTTTTGACACTGAAGCTTTCTTT	CASSPGPGQGFDTEAFF
.	.	TRBJ1-4	TRBV6-6	TGTGCCAGCAGTTACTCCCGGTCAGGGGATGAAAAACTGTTTTTT	CASSYSRSGDEKLFF
.	.	TRBJ1-5	TRBV25-1	TGTGCCAGCCGCCAGATACCTGGTCAGCCCCAGCATTTT	CASRQIPGQPQHF
once	TRBD2	TRBJ2-1	TRBV6-5	TGTGCCAGCAGTCAGACTAGCGGGGGGGCCCGTGAGCAGTTCTTC	CASSQTSGGAREQFF
.	TRBD2	TRBJ2-3	TRBV28	TGTGCCAGCAGTATGTATAGCGGGAGTGTAGCCACAGATACGCAGTATTTT	CASSMYSGSVATDTQYF
few	.	TRBJ2-7	TRBV7-2	TGTGCCAGCAGCTTAGACAGGTCCTACGAGCAGTACTTC	CASSLDRSYEQYF
.	TRBD1	TRBJ1-6	TRBV6-5	TGTGCCAGCAGCCGGACAGGGCGGAATTCACCCCTCCACTTT	CASSRTGRNSPLHF
.	TRBD2	TRBJ2-7	TRBV6-6	TGTGCCAGCAGTTCGGCGGGGGGGGCCGGGGAGCAGTACTTC	CASSSAGGAGEQYF
.	TRBD1	TRBJ1-1	TRBV10-2	TGCGCCAGCAGTGAGTTCGGGACAGGGGGCGCGTCGGACACTGAAGCTTTCTTT	CASSEFGTGGASDTEAFF
.	.	TRBJ2-1	TRBV5-8	TGTGCCAGCAGCGTACAGGGAACTAGAAATGAGCAGTTCTTC	CASSVQGTRNEQFF
once	.	TRBJ1-2	TRBV7-8	TGTGCCAGCAGCTCAGGGCCTTTGGACAACTATGGCTACACCTTC	CASSSGPLDNYGYTF
.	TRBD2	TRBJ2-3	TRBV28	TGTGCCAGCAGTTTTAGGCTAGCGGGGGGGCTTACAGATACGCAGTATTTT	CASSFRLAGGLTDTQYF
.	.	TRBJ2-2	TRBV14	TGTGCCAGCTCTCTCACCGGGGAGCTGTTTTTT	CASSLTGELFF
.	.	TRBJ2-2	TRBV10-1	TGCGCCAGCAGCCTACAGGGTACCGGGGAGCTGTTTTTT	CASSLQGTGELFF
once	TRBD1	TRBJ2-5	TRBV18	TGTGCCAGCTCAGCCCCGGGACAGGGTTATCAGACCCAGTACTTC	CASSAPGQGYQTQYF
.	TRBD2	TRBJ2-1	TRBV27	TGTGCCAGCCGAGGGACTAGCGGGGGCTCGTCCTACAATGAGCAGTTCTTC	CASRGTSGGSSYNEQFF
.	TRBD1	TRBJ2-7	TRBV25-1	TGTGCCAGCAGCAGAACAGGGGCAACGTACGAGCAGTACTTC	CASSRTGATYEQYF
.	.	TRBJ1-5	TRBV7-2	TGTGCCAGCAGCTTAGATAGGGCGGGTAACCAGCCCCAGCATTTT	CASSLDRAGNQPQHF
few	.	TRBJ2-1	TRBV30	TGTGCCTGGAGCGAGGGGGGGGGCTTCTACAATGAGCAGTTCTTC	CAWSEGGGFYNEQFF